These 27 T cell receptor beta chains were all obtained from the same sample, sequenced in a study of OX40 agonist ivuxolimab in advanced cancers. Libraries were made using the immunoSEQ multiplex PCR assay. Not all clones reach the TCRdb copy of this immuneACCESS table, which keeps in-frame sequences only. Checked studies attribute under half of the gap to unresolved V genes and leave the rest unexplained. Here the sample has about 86,000 clones; approximately 90% occur a single time. The ten largest account for more than 0.95% of the sample. This specimen was CD4+ or CD8+ T cells sorted from blood, taken in a trial of the OX40 agonist ivuxolimab. All receptors come from an adult with an advanced solid tumor such as melanoma, head and neck, liver or kidney cancer.

The V and J genes are TRBV5-1 and TRBJ1-4; D gene unclear. CDR3 length: 14 amino acids. The germline gives CDR1 SGHRS, CDR2 YFSETQ. V dropped 0 bases and J dropped 8 bases, with 11 bases sitting between them. The CDR3 protein is CASSLEGRGEKLFF. The CDR3 DNA sequence: TGCGCCAGCAGCTTGGAAGGGAGAGGGGAAAAACTGTTTTTT.

The chain is built from TRBV7-2 and TRBJ1-5; a possible D gene is TRBD1 (6 bases). Germline V gene sequence: CDR1 SGHTA, CDR2 FQGNSA. The CDR3 runs 14 residues. Trimming left V 1 base short and J 3 bases short, with 7 bases between. In DNA, the CDR3 is TGTGCCAGCAGCTTAGGACAGGCCAATCAGCCCCAGCATTTT. Amino acids: CASSLGQANQPQHF.

The CDR3 DNA follows: TGTGCCAGTATGACGACGGGCGTGAACACTGAAGCTTTCTTT. It specifies CASMTTGVNTEAFF. The chain is built from TRBV19 and TRBJ1-1, with no clear D. The CDR3 runs 14 residues. Trimming shortened V by 7 bases and J by 0 bases, and 12 bases separated the two germline ends. Looked up from germline, CDR1 is LNHDA and CDR2 is SQIVND (reference sequence).

This chain joins TRBV6-5 and TRBJ1-1; 7 bases are a match to TRBD1. CDR3 length: 15 residues. Unmatched junction bases numbered 7, after V lost 5 bases and J lost 1 base. Germline V lookup: CDR1 MNHEY, CDR2 SVGAGI. In DNA form, the CDR3 reads TGTGCCAGCAGTACAGGACAGGCGACGAACACTGAAGCTTTCTTT. This encodes CASSTGQATNTEAFF.

The rearrangement joins TRBV2 to TRBJ2-1; 10 nucleotides line up with TRBD2. Per the germline V gene, CDR1 is SNHLY and CDR2 is FYNNEI. The J segment lost 3 bases and the V segment lost 3 bases, leaving 5 bases of the junction unmatched. The CDR3 spans 16 residues. This chain's CDR3 is CASSDRAGGRYNEQFF. CDR3 nucleotides: TGTGCCAGCAGTGATCGAGCGGGAGGGCGCTACAATGAGCAGTTCTTC.

There are many counts of this clone. This rearrangement joins TRBV29-1 to TRBJ2-7; D might be TRBD1 or TRBD2, each matching 5 bases. From germline, CDR1 is SQVTM and CDR2 ANQGSEA. The V end lost 6 bases, the J end lost 6 bases, and 12 bases lay between the germline ends. The CDR3 is made up of 11 amino acids. CDR3 DNA: TGCAGCGTGGGAAAGGGGAGCGAGCAGTACTTC. Its protein product is CSVGKGSEQYF.

J is TRBJ2-7 and V is TRBV10-1; D is unresolved. Germline-derived CDR1 and CDR2 are WNHNN and SYGVQD (reference sequence). The CDR3 runs 13 residues. Trimming removed 8 bases from V and 1 base from J, with 12 bases in between. CDR3 in DNA: TGCGCCAGCTCCTTTGACGGGTCCTACGAGCAGTACTTC. It encodes CASSFDGSYEQYF.

This sequence joins TRBV29-1 and TRBJ2-5; TRBD1 matches at 7 bases. The CDR3 consists of 13 residues. V shed 4 bases, J shed 1 base, and the junction held 3 bases outside the gene matches. The germline V gene encodes CDR1 SQVTM and CDR2 ANQGSEA. The CDR3 protein is CSVVWDSQETQYF. CDR3 DNA: TGCAGCGTTGTCTGGGACAGCCAAGAGACCCAGTACTTC.

The chain couples TRBV5-1 to TRBJ2-3, with a possible D match to TRBD1 (8 bases). This CDR3 has 16 residues. CDR1 and CDR2 (germline): SGHRS, YFSETQ. V gave up 0 bases and J gave up 0 bases, with 11 bases separating them. Here the CDR3 reads CASSLDRGGSTDTQYF. The CDR3 region has the DNA TGCGCCAGCAGCTTGGACAGGGGGGGAAGCACAGATACGCAGTATTTT.

The chain carries TRBV27 and TRBJ2-7, with D tentatively TRBD1 (6 bases). Trimming left V 5 bases short and J 3 bases short, with 14 bases between. Per germline, CDR1 MNHEY and CDR2 SMNVEV (reference sequence). CDR3 length: 14 residues. Here the CDR3 reads CASSPRQANYEQYF. The CDR3 coding sequence is TGTGCCAGCAGTCCCCGACAGGCGAACTACGAGCAGTACTTC.

CDR3: CASSLGLPGNTEAFF. For the CDR3, the DNA is TGTGCCAGCAGTTTAGGGCTTCCGGGTAACACTGAAGCTTTCTTT. This rearrangement joins TRBV27 to TRBJ1-1; D unclear. Germline V gene sequence: CDR1 MNHEY, CDR2 SMNVEV (reference sequence). There are 15 residues in the CDR3. V lost 2 bases, J lost 2 bases, and 12 bases lay in between.

This sequence joins TRBV5-6 and TRBJ2-7; D call uncertain. This CDR3 is built from 13 residues. Deletions cut 4 bases from V and 3 bases from J, with 11 bases between. The V gene's germline CDR1 is SGHDT and CDR2 YYEEEE. The DNA of the CDR3 is TGTGCCAGCAGCCTGACTCGAGGCTACGAGCAGTACTTC. Protein sequence: CASSLTRGYEQYF.

This rearrangement joins TRBV11-2 to TRBJ2-1; the D gene is possibly TRBD2 (6 bases). V lost 6 bases and J 6 bases, leaving 21 bases between the germline ends. Germline values: CDR1 SGHAT, CDR2 FQNNGV. CDR3 length: 16 amino acids. This CDR3 is CASSRGWGLTRNEQFF. The CDR3 DNA sequence: TGTGCCAGCAGTAGAGGGTGGGGACTCACCCGCAATGAGCAGTTCTTC.

J is TRBJ1-5 and V is TRBV2; 11 nucleotides align to TRBD1. Germline V CDR1 and CDR2: SNHLY, FYNNEI. The trim removed 6 bases at V and 6 bases at J, leaving 4 bases unmatched. This CDR3 region has 14 residues. The CDR3 DNA is TGTGCCAGCAGCCTAGGGACAGGGGGTCAGCCCCAGCATTTT. It encodes CASSLGTGGQPQHF.

The chain links TRBV6-5 to TRBJ2-7, with 7 bases lining up with TRBD2. This CDR3 comprises 14 residues. With V trimmed by 0 bases and J by 3 bases, 2 bases remained unmatched. Germline loops: CDR1 MNHEY, CDR2 SVGAGI. CDR3 in amino acids: CASSYSSGNYEQYF. The CDR3 DNA reads as TGTGCCAGCAGTTACTCGAGCGGGAACTACGAGCAGTACTTC.

The chain has TRBV7-9 and TRBJ2-3; D is possibly TRBD2 (6 bases). The CDR3 runs to 15 residues. Germline values: CDR1 SEHNR, CDR2 FQNEAQ (reference sequence). V was trimmed by 4 bases and J by 4 bases, leaving 15 bases between them. The CDR3: CASSWGGKGSDTQYF. CDR3 DNA sequence: TGTGCCAGCAGCTGGGGCGGGAAAGGGTCAGATACGCAGTATTTT. Based on the CDR3 plus reference TRBV7-9 and TRBJ2-3, the full variable domain is DTGVSQNPRHKITKRGQNVTFRCDPISEHNRLYWYRQTLGQGPEFLTYFQNEAQLEKSRLLSDRFSAERPKGSFSTLEIQRTEQGDSAMYLCASSWGGKGSDTQYFGPGTRLTVL.

The chain employs TRBV19 and TRBJ2-6; D is unclear. The CDR3 contains 17 residues. Germline V lookup: CDR1 LNHDA, CDR2 SQIVND (reference sequence). Trimming stripped 3 bases from V and 0 bases from J, with 12 bases between. Here the CDR3 reads CASSILLTRSGANVLTF. CDR3 DNA: TGTGCCAGTAGTATTCTTCTTACTCGCTCTGGGGCCAACGTCCTGACTTTC.

V is TRBV9 and J is TRBJ2-2; 8 bases map to TRBD2. The CDR3 has 16 residues. V shed 0 bases and J 1 base; nucleotides not matched to a gene: 2. Germline lookup yields CDR1 SGDLS and CDR2 YYNGEE. CDR3 sequence: CASSVAGGGNTGELFF. DNA of the CDR3: TGTGCCAGCAGCGTAGCGGGAGGGGGGAACACCGGGGAGCTGTTTTTT.

The rearrangement joins TRBV6-5 to TRBJ2-7; 8 positions match TRBD1. CDR3 size: 15 residues. Trimming removed 6 bases from V and 4 bases from J; junction bases left unmatched: 11. Germline loops: CDR1 MNHEY, CDR2 SVGAGI. Here the CDR3 reads CASSRAGTGGYEQYF. For the CDR3, the DNA is TGTGCCAGCAGCCGAGCCGGGACAGGCGGTTACGAGCAGTACTTC.

The rearrangement links TRBV9 to TRBJ2-7, with D possibly being TRBD1 (6 bases). Trimming removed 4 bases at V and 5 bases at J, with 16 bases between. The CDR3 extends over 14 amino acids. Germline loops: CDR1 SGDLS, CDR2 YYNGEE. The CDR3, as DNA: TGTGCCAGCAGCCCGGGACAAAGGGGCCACGAGCAGTACTTC. This encodes CASSPGQRGHEQYF.

This chain uses TRBV4-1 with TRBJ2-5, with D perhaps TRBD1 or TRBD2 (7 bases each). The germline gives CDR1 MGHRA, CDR2 YSYEKL. CDR3 length: 15 residues. Trimming shortened V by 3 bases and J by 4 bases, and 15 bases separated the two germline ends. The CDR3 region has the DNA TGCGCCAGCAGCCACTTTGACAGGGAGGGAGAGACCCAGTACTTC. Translating gives CASSHFDREGETQYF.

CDR3 protein: CASSLSGDYNEKLFF. CDR3 bases: TGCGCCAGCAGCCTTAGTGGAGACTATAATGAAAAACTGTTTTTT. The gene calls are TRBV5-1 and TRBJ1-4; D unresolved. V shed 4 bases and J shed 4 bases, with 14 bases lying between them. CDR1 and CDR2 from the germline V gene are SGHRS and YFSETQ. This CDR3 has 15 amino acids.

V gene TRBV19 combines with J gene TRBJ2-3; D perhaps matches TRBD1 (6 bases). Deletions cut 5 bases from V and 6 bases from J, with 12 bases between. The CDR3 covers 13 residues. The germline V gene has CDR1 LNHDA and CDR2 SQIVND (reference sequence). Here the CDR3 reads CASSPERGDTQYF. The CDR3 coding sequence is TGTGCCAGTAGTCCGGAGAGGGGGGATACGCAGTATTTT.

The rearrangement uses TRBV10-3 and TRBJ2-3, with 9 bases matching TRBD2. Looked up from germline, CDR1 is ENHRY and CDR2 is SYGVKD. J was trimmed by 1 base and V by 5 bases; bases with no gene match: 4. This CDR3 contains 15 residues. The CDR3 bases are TGTGCCATCAGTTCTAGCGGGGCGGGCACAGATACGCAGTATTTT. Translation: CAISSSGAGTDTQYF.

This sequence joins TRBV6-6 and TRBJ1-2; TRBD1 might be the D (6 bases). CDR3 length equals 12 residues. Per germline, CDR1 MNHNY and CDR2 SVGAGI (reference sequence). V lost 0 bases, J lost 7 bases, and 6 bases lay in between. CDR3 in DNA: TGTGCCAGCAGTTACTCAGGGGGTGGCTACACCTTC. The encoded protein is CASSYSGGGYTF.

This chain joins TRBV19 and TRBJ1-5; D is uncertain. The CDR3 length is 18 residues. The V and J ends lost 7 bases and 5 bases respectively, with 27 bases between them. Germline lookup yields CDR1 LNHDA and CDR2 SQIVND (reference sequence). CDR3 nucleotide sequence: TGTGCCAGTACCAACCGTGAGGGTGGGAGTCTGAGGTATCAGCCCCAGCATTTT. Amino acid sequence: CASTNREGGSLRYQPQHF. Full variable domain (missing parts from reference TRBV19 and TRBJ1-5): DGGITQSPKYLFRKEGQNVTLSCEQNLNHDAMYWYRQDPGQGLRLIYYSQIVNDFQKGDIAEGYSVSREKKESFPLTVTSAQKNPTAFYLCASTNREGGSLRYQPQHFGDGTRLSIL.

The gene calls are TRBV2 and TRBJ2-7; D remains unclear. Trimming cost V 3 bases and J 3 bases, with 9 bases left between them. The CDR3 loop spans 13 amino acids. From germline, CDR1 is SNHLY and CDR2 FYNNEI. In DNA form, the CDR3 reads TGTGCCAGCAGTGACGACAACCGCTACGAGCAGTACTTC. Residues: CASSDDNRYEQYF.